This TCR beta chain was found in a study of technical replicates of blood from several donors (dated by TCRdb to about 2017). The protocol used for the library was the immunoSEQ multiplex PCR assay. In its TCRdb copy, this immuneACCESS table keeps in-frame sequences only and misses some clones. Where compared with another copy, unresolved V genes explain less than half of these, and the others have no known cause. The table for this sample lists nearly 80,000 clones; about 92% of them were counted only once. The ten largest clones capture less than 0.4% of the sample. In regard to this clone: No cognate antigen has been identified for it. The input lacks base qualities; no much larger clone sits a single base away.

Sample: T cells isolated from PBMCs. The sequence came from a human donor in good health.

This receptor has the CDR3 CASSVTRDLGEQYF. The DNA sequence follows: TGTGCCAGCAGCGTAACCCGGGACTTGGGCGAGCAGTACTTC. The chain is encoded by TRBV9 joined to TRBJ2-7, and TRBD2 may be the D gene, going by 6 matching bases. V is shortened by 1 base, J by 6 bases, and the region joining them spans 14 bases. The cysteine opens and the phenylalanine closes a CDR3 of 14 amino acids. The kept DNA is CDR3 alone, 42 bases in frame from the first base. CDR1 and CDR2 were assigned from the germline V gene as SGDLS and YYNGEE. The variable domain in full, with residues beyond the CDR3 obtained from the reference TRBV9 and TRBJ2-7 genes, is DSGVTQTPKHLITATGQRVTLRCSPRSGDLSVYWYQQSLDQGLQFLIQYYNGEERAKGNILERFSAQQFPDLHSELNLSSLELGDSALYFCASSVTRDLGEQYFGPGTRLTVT.